The source of this T cell receptor (beta chain) is a study of cytomegalovirus exposure and HLA in healthy donors. Overall study: Most donors, around 81% of around 400 genotyped, fell in the Caucasian-associated ancestry cluster. Notes on the study in general: What TCR beta sequences reportedly achieved was accurate prediction of HLA-A and HLA-B alleles in most subjects. Per a later analysis, under 20,000 TCR beta sequences showed association with HLA alleles at 0.05 false discovery rate. For TCR beta chains, V- and J-gene trimming was later linked to a missense DCLRE1C variant.

Both 60 Vbeta primers and 13 Jbeta primers went into the PCR. Using immunoSEQ multiplex PCR, the repertoire was profiled, and TCRdb retains in-frame clones only, with some absent. In the table there are 150,000 to 200,000 clones, approximately 76% of which are singletons. Concerning this clone itself: Its antigen is undetermined.

CDR3 length equals 15 residues. Looked up from germline, CDR1 is MNHEY and CDR2 is SVGAGI. After removal of 5 bases from V and 2 bases from J, the junction contained 1 base not matched to a gene. The source of this sequence is a female donor in good health and CMV-seronegative. The sample comprised PBMCs. This chain links TRBV6-5 with TRBJ1-6; 9 nucleotides line up with TRBD1. The chain's CDR3 is CASSRQGAYNSPLHF. The CDR3 DNA sequence: TGTGCCAGCAGTCGACAGGGGGCCTATAATTCACCCCTCCACTTT.